The present entry profiles one T cell receptor beta chain with its context. As yet, its antigen is unknown. These data belong to a study of T cell repertoires in cytomegalovirus infection. Study-wide context: Used in the study were CMV epitopes, some recently identified and HLA-C-restricted, others well-studied and HLA-B-restricted. Public TCR beta signature analysis indicated the presence of both CMV infection and matching HLA type.

CDR3 length equals 14 residues. V lost 8 bases and J lost 3, with 17 bases in between. The germline V gene has CDR1 SGHDT and CDR2 YYEEEE. Findings and limits, study-wide: Summed public TCR beta family frequency identified CMV carriers bearing the relevant HLA. HLA-C-restricted CMV-specific TCR beta clonotypes were dominant in the ex vivo response.

TCRdb re-called the reads through MiXCR, storing one row per CDR3 protein. The table shows fewer than 1,000,000 distinct CDR3 sequences, with approximately 31% occurring only once. The sample consisted of cultured CD8+ T cells from PBMCs, taken from culture after CMV antigen stimulation. The TCR originated in a human donor in good health (CMV status not recorded). Some clones in this sample may be carry-over from other donors' samples. The rearrangement links TRBV5-6 to TRBJ1-1; D possibly corresponds to TRBD1 (6 bases). The CDR3 DNA sequence: TGTGCCAGTAGAAAGGGGGGTCGGGACACTGAAGCTTTCTTT. Its protein product is CASRKGGRDTEAFF.